The clone carrying this TCR beta chain has a handful of counts. Germline V lookup: CDR1 MDHEN, CDR2 SYDVKM. The CDR3 has 14 residues. The V and J ends lost 2 bases and 7 bases respectively, with 15 bases between them. This record comes from a study of tumor-infiltrating lymphocytes in oesophageal squamous cell carcinoma. Via MiXCR, TCRdb re-called the PCR reads, giving one row per CDR3 protein. Among about 21,000 distinct CDR3 sequences listed, roughly two fifths were seen once. The rearrangement links TRBV28 to TRBJ2-7, with D unresolved. Sequencing was performed on esophageal tumor tissue. This clonotype was sampled from a male donor with esophageal squamous cell carcinoma. CDR3: CASSLPPGLNEQYF. As DNA, the CDR3 is TGTGCCAGCAGTTTACCTCCTGGTCTCAATGAGCAGTACTTC. Using reference TRBV28 and TRBJ2-7 for the parts outside the CDR3, the full variable domain is DVKVTQSSRYLVKRTGEKVFLECVQDMDHENMFWYRQDPGLGLRLIYFSYDVKMKEKGDIPEGYSVSREKKERFSLILESASTNQTSMYLCASSLPPGLNEQYFGPGTRLTVT.